These 18 T cell receptor beta chains were all obtained from the same sample, sequenced in a study of blood T cell repertoires in COVID-19. Clones were sequenced by immunoSEQ multiplex PCR, and TCRdb holds only the in-frame ones, with some missing. Counted here are fewer than 450,000 clones, about 88% occurring once; the ten biggest clones make up about 7%. Sequences were obtained from peripheral blood. These receptors were taken from a woman aged 70 to 79 with COVID-19, enrolled during active disease.

The chain's CDR3 is CASSSGTGNQPQHF. In DNA form, the CDR3 reads TGTGCCAGCAGCTCGGGGACAGGGAATCAGCCCCAGCATTTT. This rearrangement joins TRBV7-9 to TRBJ1-5; 9 bases align to TRBD1. From germline, CDR1 is SEHNR and CDR2 FQNEAQ (reference sequence). The CDR3 loop spans 14 amino acids. The J segment lost 4 bases and the V segment lost 4 bases, leaving 2 bases of the junction unmatched.

A note on this clone: Because the CDR3's place on the DNA is in doubt, the DNA is left out and the CDR3 is given as listed by TCRdb. V and J are TRBV21-1 and TRBJ2-1; the D call of TRBD1 is as the table states it, not checked on the DNA. TRBV21-1 is a pseudogene locus. The CDR3 extends over 14 residues, inclusive of both ends. CDR3 loop: CASSKVAGGNEQFF.

The genes are TRBV7-2 and TRBJ2-3; TRBD2 is a possible D gene (5 bases). The length of the CDR3 is 14 residues. V lost 5 bases to trimming and J lost 1 base, with 10 bases between them. In germline, CDR1 is SGHTA, CDR2 FQGNSA. The CDR3 DNA reads as TGTGCCAGCAGCCGCGGACTTGGCACAGATACGCAGTATTTT. Translated: CASSRGLGTDTQYF.

This clone occurred once. The genes are TRBV9 and TRBJ1-3, with D possibly being TRBD1 (5 bases). V shed 0 bases and J shed 4 bases, with 8 bases lying between them. There are 14 residues in the CDR3. Germline CDR1 reads SGDLS; CDR2 reads YYNGEE. CDR3 amino acids: CASSVGTIGNTIYF. The CDR3 nucleotides are TGTGCCAGCAGCGTAGGGACAATCGGAAACACCATATATTTT.

V gene TRBV5-8 combines with J gene TRBJ2-1, with D unclear. V lost 2 bases and J 0 bases, leaving 3 bases between the germline ends. The CDR3 covers 13 residues. Germline V gives CDR1 SGHTS, CDR2 YDEGEE. The CDR3 loop is CASSFLSYNEQFF. The CDR3 DNA reads as TGTGCCAGCAGCTTTCTCTCCTACAATGAGCAGTTCTTC.

The chain recombines TRBV9 with TRBJ2-3, with 8 nucleotides matching TRBD1. V gave up 4 bases and J gave up 7 bases; unmatched junction bases: 8. Germline V gives CDR1 SGDLS, CDR2 YYNGEE. This CDR3 is built from 14 residues. The CDR3 DNA sequence: TGTGCCAGCAGCCGAGCCGGGACAGGTAATACGCAGTATTTT. As protein: CASSRAGTGNTQYF. The full variable domain, rest sourced from reference TRBV9 and TRBJ2-3, is DSGVTQTPKHLITATGQRVTLRCSPRSGDLSVYWYQQSLDQGLQFLIQYYNGEERAKGNILERFSAQQFPDLHSELNLSSLELGDSALYFCASSRAGTGNTQYFGPGTRLTVL.

V is TRBV9 and J is TRBJ1-3; D not resolved. V lost 0 bases and J 0 bases, leaving 13 bases between the germline ends. Germline CDR1 SGDLS, CDR2 YYNGEE. This CDR3 has 17 residues. CDR3 DNA sequence: TGTGCCAGCAGCGTAGATGGAGCCCCGGGCTCTGGAAACACCATATATTTT. It encodes CASSVDGAPGSGNTIYF.

The DNA for the CDR3 is TGCGCCAGCAGTGAGAGCGGGGGTGCACAAGAGACCCAGTACTTC. This sequence encodes CASSESGGAQETQYF. J is TRBJ2-5 and V is TRBV10-2; 8 bases match TRBD2. The CDR3 consists of 15 residues. CDR1 is WSHSY and CDR2 is SAAADI in the germline V gene. V lost 2 bases, J lost 2 bases, and 4 bases stayed unmatched.

The CDR3 spells CASSPGADSSYEQYF. The CDR3 DNA sequence: TGTGCCAGCTCACCGGGGGCGGACTCTTCCTACGAGCAGTACTTC. The V and J genes are TRBV18 and TRBJ2-7, with a tentative D call TRBD1 (6 bases). The CDR3 length is 15 residues. Germline V gives CDR1 KGHSH, CDR2 LQKENI. Trimming pared 3 bases from V and 1 base from J, leaving 13 bases between.

The chain recombines TRBV7-3 with TRBJ2-1; 13 bases agree with TRBD2. Trimming took 5 bases from V and 7 from J; bases not matched to a gene: 11. The CDR3 sequence is 17 residues long. Germline values: CDR1 SGHTA, CDR2 FQGTGA. The CDR3 here is CASSPTSGGAGGNEQFF. Written as DNA, the CDR3 is TGTGCCAGCAGCCCTACTAGCGGGGGGGCCGGAGGTAATGAGCAGTTCTTC.

V and J are TRBV2 and TRBJ1-6; D remains ambiguous. V lost 4 bases, J lost 4 bases, and 8 bases lay in between. The CDR3 spans 14 residues. Per germline, CDR1 SNHLY and CDR2 FYNNEI. CDR3 sequence reads: CASSVSGYNSPLHF. The CDR3 region has the DNA TGTGCCAGCAGTGTTTCAGGTTATAATTCACCCCTCCACTTT.

This clone was detected once. Written as DNA, the CDR3 is TGTGCCAGCAGCTCTATTAATTCACCCCTCCACTTT. The encoded protein is CASSSINSPLHF. The chain uses TRBV11-2 and TRBJ1-6; D is undetermined. CDR1 and CDR2 from the germline V gene are SGHAT and FQNNGV. V was pared by 4 bases and J by 6 bases, with 4 bases between. The CDR3 contains 12 residues.

This chain connects TRBV19 to TRBJ1-6; D might be TRBD1 (6 bases). The germline V gene encodes CDR1 LNHDA and CDR2 SQIVND (reference sequence). V was shortened by 6 bases and J by 3 bases, with 18 bases between the two germline ends. This CDR3 spans 17 amino acids. The CDR3 nucleotides read TGTGCCAGTAGCACCTCTACGGCAGGGGTCTATAATTCACCCCTCCACTTT. Residues: CASSTSTAGVYNSPLHF.

The chain couples TRBV5-5 to TRBJ2-1; D remains ambiguous. This CDR3 is built from 12 residues. Germline values: CDR1 SGHKS, CDR2 YYEKEE (reference sequence). V was shortened by 4 bases and J by 6 bases, with 8 bases between the two germline ends. This CDR3 is CASSLSGNEQFF. The CDR3 nucleotides are TGTGCCAGCAGCCTTAGTGGCAATGAGCAGTTCTTC.

The rearrangement uses TRBV19 and TRBJ2-3; TRBD2 might be the D (5 bases). Trimming stripped 1 base from V and 1 base from J, with 9 bases between. Germline V gene sequence: CDR1 LNHDA, CDR2 SQIVND (reference sequence). This CDR3 is 15 amino acids long. In DNA form, the CDR3 reads TGTGCCAGTAGTATAGTTTGGCGGGGCACAGATACGCAGTATTTT. Its protein product is CASSIVWRGTDTQYF.

The V call is TRBV11-2, the J call TRBJ1-5; D is ambiguous. V dropped 2 bases and J dropped 12 bases, with 20 bases sitting between them. The CDR3 is made up of 15 amino acids. Germline V gives CDR1 SGHAT, CDR2 FQNNGV. CDR3 nucleotide sequence: TGTGCCAGCAGCTTAAATCCGGGTCCTCAGATGAGCCAGCATTTT. It specifies CASSLNPGPQMSQHF.

This rearrangement joins TRBV2 to TRBJ2-2; 11 nucleotides align to TRBD2. Germline V gives CDR1 SNHLY, CDR2 FYNNEI. This CDR3 is built from 16 residues. Trimming at V came to 7 bases and at J to 7 bases, leaving 11 bases not matched to a gene. The CDR3 loop is CASTNRLAGLGGELFF. The CDR3 DNA sequence: TGTGCCAGCACAAACCGACTAGCGGGGCTTGGCGGGGAGCTGTTTTTT.

The chain carries TRBV27 and TRBJ2-5; 8 bases agree with TRBD2. V lost 6 bases and J lost 1; bases outside the gene matches: 16. CDR1 is MNHEY, CDR2 SMNVEV, per germline (reference sequence). This CDR3 has 18 residues. This CDR3 reads CASSLISGGDGTQETQYF. In DNA, the CDR3 is TGTGCCAGCAGCCTAATATCGGGGGGGGACGGAACCCAAGAGACCCAGTACTTC.